A selection of T cell receptor beta chains follows, all from one sample in a study of T cell repertoires in cytomegalovirus infection. In TCRdb, the reads were re-called with MiXCR into one record per CDR3 protein. This table has 680,000 or so distinct CDR3 sequences, roughly 36% appearing once. The sample was PBMCs. These receptors originate from a human donor in good health (CMV status not recorded). Some clones in this sample may be carry-over from other donors' samples. Both conserved end residues are part of each CDR3. A D gene is named only where the DNA matches it firmly. Clone sizes are given selectively: once, few, many, or a class where the clone is expanded.

d_call: .
j_call: TRBJ2-3
v_call: TRBV6-1
clone_size: .
cdr3_aa: CAIGGRTDTQYF
cdr3_nt: TGTGCCATCGGAGGCCGCACAGATACGCAGTATTTT

d_call: .
j_call: TRBJ1-5
v_call: TRBV6-2/TRBV6-3
clone_size: few
cdr3_aa: CASSLAGGRGQPQHF
cdr3_nt: TGTGCCAGCAGCCTAGCGGGGGGAAGGGGTCAGCCCCAGCATTTT

d_call: .
j_call: TRBJ1-1
v_call: TRBV7-2
clone_size: .
cdr3_aa: CALSLRQDTESFF
cdr3_nt: TGTGCCCTAAGCTTACGGCAGGACACTGAATCTTTCTTT

d_call: .
j_call: TRBJ1-1
v_call: TRBV4-1
clone_size: .
cdr3_aa: CASSQGQGWGTEAFF
cdr3_nt: TGCGCCAGCAGCCAAGGCCAGGGGTGGGGGACTGAAGCTTTCTTT

d_call: TRBD2
j_call: TRBJ2-1
v_call: TRBV28
clone_size: .
cdr3_aa: CASSLTLAGFNNEQFF
cdr3_nt: TGTGCCAGCAGTTTAACGCTAGCGGGATTTAACAATGAGCAGTTCTTC

d_call: .
j_call: TRBJ1-2
v_call: TRBV7-6
clone_size: .
cdr3_aa: CASSPRNVGAEGYTF
cdr3_nt: TGTGCCAGCAGCCCTAGGAATGTGGGGGCAGAGGGCTACACCTTC

d_call: TRBD1
j_call: TRBJ1-2
v_call: TRBV6-1
clone_size: .
cdr3_aa: CASSDMGQGPFYSYTF
cdr3_nt: TGTGCCAGCAGTGATATGGGACAGGGGCCTTTCTATAGCTACACCTTC

d_call: TRBD1
j_call: TRBJ1-1
v_call: TRBV10-3
clone_size: few
cdr3_aa: CAINPTGGGEAFF
cdr3_nt: TGTGCCATCAATCCGACAGGGGGGGGTGAAGCTTTCTTT

d_call: TRBD1
j_call: TRBJ1-5
v_call: TRBV6-7
clone_size: .
cdr3_aa: CAREDLENKGTESNQPQHF
cdr3_nt: TGTGCCAGGGAAGACCTAGAAAACAAGGGGACAGAGAGCAATCAGCCCCAGCATTTT

d_call: .
j_call: TRBJ2-2
v_call: TRBV12-3/TRBV12-4
clone_size: few
cdr3_aa: CASSSMLLRGWELFF
cdr3_nt: TGTGCCAGCAGTTCCATGCTTCTCCGTGGTTGGGAGCTGTTTTTT

d_call: .
j_call: TRBJ2-1
v_call: TRBV7-3
clone_size: .
cdr3_aa: CASSLIGGPTQDNEQFF
cdr3_nt: TGTGCCAGCAGCTTAATTGGCGGACCGACACAGGACAATGAGCAGTTCTTC

d_call: .
j_call: TRBJ2-3
v_call: TRBV12-3/TRBV12-4
clone_size: few
cdr3_aa: CASTLGGGDTQYF
cdr3_nt: TGTGCCAGCACCCTGGGGGGGGGCGATACGCAGTATTTT

d_call: TRBD2
j_call: TRBJ2-3
v_call: TRBV11-2
clone_size: many
cdr3_aa: CASSLLAGSTDTQYF
cdr3_nt: TGTGCCAGCAGCCTGCTAGCGGGGAGCACAGATACGCAGTATTTT

d_call: TRBD1
j_call: TRBJ1-4
v_call: TRBV12-5
clone_size: .
cdr3_aa: CASGFSDRGDEKLFF
cdr3_nt: TGTGCTAGTGGTTTCTCAGACAGGGGCGATGAAAAACTGTTTTTT

d_call: .
j_call: TRBJ2-1
v_call: TRBV10-3
clone_size: .
cdr3_aa: CAISELRGNAQFF
cdr3_nt: TGTGCCATCAGTGAGTTGAGGGGAAACGCGCAGTTCTTC

d_call: .
j_call: TRBJ1-2
v_call: TRBV19
clone_size: .
cdr3_aa: CATSRQLTGYGYTF
cdr3_nt: TGTGCCACCAGCAGACAGCTCACGGGGTATGGCTACACCTTC